Below are 26 T cell receptor beta chains sequenced from a single sample in a study of post-analysis software for immune sequencing data. Regarding the study as a whole: Patients had higher frequencies than controls of roughly five TRBV segments, including TRBV5-6, TRBV5-1 and TRBV20-1.

Every TCR beta cDNA library bore unique molecular identifiers. TCRdb re-called the PCR reads with MiXCR, one entry per CDR3 protein. The sample consists of under 900,000 distinct CDR3 sequences, around 50% of them appearing once. Their target antigens are unknown. The source material was blood. These receptors all come from a girl aged 10 to 17 with multiple sclerosis.

This clonotype has just a few counts. The J gene is TRBJ1-1, the V gene TRBV6-6; no clear D gene. V dropped 0 bases and J dropped 6 bases, with 17 bases sitting between them. The germline CDR1 and CDR2 sequences are MNHNY and SVGAGI (reference sequence). This CDR3 is 16 amino acids long. The CDR3 region is CASSYSWSLNNAEAFF. The CDR3 nucleotides read TGTGCCAGCAGTTACTCCTGGTCTCTTAACAACGCTGAAGCTTTCTTT.

The chain uses TRBV6-2 or TRBV6-3 and TRBJ1-1; TRBD1 agrees at 10 bases. The CDR3 is 16 amino acids. CDR1 and CDR2 from the germline V gene are MNHEY and SVGEGT. J lost 4 bases, V lost 6 bases, and 11 bases had no gene match. Here the CDR3 reads CASSRGDRGDGTEAFF. The CDR3 bases are TGTGCCAGCAGCAGGGGGGACAGGGGAGACGGCACTGAAGCTTTCTTT.

The V and J genes are TRBV4-1 and TRBJ2-1, with TRBD2 matching over 12 bases. The CDR3 extends over 17 amino acids. V gave up 1 base and J gave up 5 bases; unmatched junction bases: 6. Germline loops: CDR1 MGHRA, CDR2 YSYEKL. The CDR3 is CASSQGLAGGPHNEQFF. The CDR3 DNA sequence: TGCGCCAGCAGCCAAGGCCTAGCGGGAGGGCCCCACAATGAGCAGTTCTTC.

This chain uses TRBV5-6 with TRBJ2-1; no clear D. Germline CDR1 is SGHDT and CDR2 is YYEEEE. Trimming left V 1 base short and J 6 bases short, with 8 bases between. The CDR3 is made up of 13 amino acids. CDR3: CASSLLQFNEQFF. The CDR3 DNA sequence: TGTGCCAGCAGCTTGCTACAGTTCAATGAGCAGTTCTTC. Drawing the rest from reference TRBV5-6 and TRBJ2-1, the complete variable domain is DAGVTQSPTHLIKTRGQQVTLRCSPKSGHDTVSWYQQALGQGPQFIFQYYEEEERQRGNFPDRFSGHQFPNYSSELNVNALLLGDSALYLCASSLLQFNEQFFGPGTRLTVL.

This clonotype was seen only a few times. The genes are TRBV7-2 and TRBJ2-5; a possible D gene is TRBD1 (5 bases). CDR1 is SGHTA, CDR2 FQGNSA, per germline. V was pared by 4 bases and J by 4 bases, with 7 bases between. There are 12 residues in the CDR3. CDR3 amino acids: CASSWTLETQYF. In nucleotides, the CDR3 is TGTGCCAGCAGCTGGACACTAGAGACCCAGTACTTC.

The V and J genes are TRBV12-5 and TRBJ2-3; D gene uncertain. Germline V gives CDR1 LGHNT, CDR2 FRNRAP. The CDR3 length is 10 residues. V lost 4 bases and J lost 13, with 9 bases in between. The chain's CDR3 is CASGWSLEYF. CDR3 nucleotides: TGTGCTAGTGGTTGGTCTTTGGAGTATTTT. The whole variable domain, remainder taken from reference TRBV12-5 and TRBJ2-3, is DARVTQTPRHKVTEMGQEVTMRCQPILGHNTVFWYRQTMMQGLELLAYFRNRAPLDDSGMPKDRFSAEMPDATLATLKIQPSEPRDSAVYFCASGWSLEYFGPGTRLTVL.

V and J are TRBV6-5 and TRBJ2-5; tentative D call: TRBD2 (5 bases). The J call is uncertain, as TRBJ2-4 better fits the DNA end. CDR1 MNHEY and CDR2 SVGAGI come from the germline V gene. The CDR3 consists of 13 residues. The CDR3: CASSRPGEGIQYF. The CDR3, as DNA: TGTGCCAGCAGTCGCCCCGGTGAGGGCATTCAGTACTTC.

This clonotype has only one observation. This chain links TRBV12-3 or TRBV12-4 with TRBJ2-1; 9 nucleotides match TRBD1. V gave up 3 bases and J gave up 5 bases; unmatched junction bases: 5. The CDR3 covers 15 residues. The CDR3 loop is CASSFGQGLDNEQFF. The CDR3 DNA sequence: TGTGCCAGCAGTTTCGGACAGGGGCTAGACAATGAGCAGTTCTTC.

This chain connects TRBV29-1 to TRBJ2-4; 10 nucleotides align to TRBD2. The CDR3 consists of 14 residues. Germline CDR1 is SQVTM and CDR2 is ANQGSEA. The J segment lost 0 bases and the V segment lost 6 bases, leaving 2 bases of the junction unmatched. The CDR3 is CSVAGGIAKNIQYF. The CDR3 DNA follows: TGCAGCGTAGCGGGAGGGATAGCCAAAAACATTCAGTACTTC.

As regards this clonotype: At one end, the junction sequence differs from germline, possibly due to a read error. The V and J genes are TRBV5-5 and TRBJ1-5, with D tentatively TRBD1 (5 bases). Germline CDR1 and CDR2: SGHKS and YYEKEE (reference sequence). The CDR3 has 16 amino acids. DNA for the CDR3: TGTGCCGGCAGCTTGGGGGGATGGCCAGGACATCAGCCCCAGCATTTT. Amino acids: CAGSLGGWPGHQPQHF. Together with reference TRBV5-5 and TRBJ1-5, the CDR3 gives the full variable domain: DAGVTQSPTHLIKTRGQQVTLRCSPISGHKSVSWYQQVLGQGPQFIFQYYEKEERGRGNFPDRFSARQFPNYSSELNVNALLLGDSALYLCAGSLGGWPGHQPQHFGDGTRLSIL.

The rearrangement uses TRBV20-1 and TRBJ2-7; TRBD2 matches at 12 bases. Germline V gene sequence: CDR1 DFQATT, CDR2 SNEGSKA (reference sequence). This CDR3 is built from 14 residues. V dropped 6 bases and J dropped 5; count of bases not matched to a gene: 8. The CDR3 here is CSAGLLAGGNEQYF. In DNA form, the CDR3 reads TGCAGTGCAGGCCTACTAGCGGGAGGCAACGAGCAGTACTTC.

This clonotype was detected only a few times. The gene calls are TRBV20-1 and TRBJ1-1; D not resolved. This CDR3 region has 14 residues. Germline CDR1 reads DFQATT; CDR2 reads SNEGSKA (reference sequence). V was shortened by 0 bases and J by 0 bases, with 8 bases between the two germline ends. The CDR3 reads CSAREWELNTEAFF. The DNA for the CDR3 is TGCAGTGCTAGAGAATGGGAACTGAACACTGAAGCTTTCTTT.

This clonotype was observed a few times. This rearrangement joins TRBV14 to TRBJ2-1; D is possibly TRBD2 (6 bases). The V gene lost 2 bases and the J gene lost 6 bases, with 11 bases spanning the gap. From germline, CDR1 is SGHDN and CDR2 FVKESK. The CDR3 contains 14 residues. In DNA form, the CDR3 reads TGTGCCAGCAGCCAATGGGCGGGGTGCAATGAGCAGTTCTTC. Encoded protein: CASSQWAGCNEQFF. The full variable domain, completed using reference TRBV14 and TRBJ2-1, is EAGVTQFPSHSVIEKGQTVTLRCDPISGHDNLYWYRRVMGKEIKFLLHFVKESKQDESGMPNNRFLAERTGGTYSTLKVQPAELEDSGVYFCASSQWAGCNEQFFGPGTRLTVL.

This clonotype was detected a few times. This chain uses TRBV20-1 with TRBJ2-3, with 7 bases identical to TRBD1. The CDR3 length is 15 residues. The germline gives CDR1 DFQATT, CDR2 SNEGSKA (reference sequence). V gave up 1 base and J gave up 4 bases; unmatched junction bases: 8. In nucleotides, the CDR3 is TGCAGTGCTAGAGGGGCAGACAGGGAAGCAGATACGCAGTATTTT. This translates into CSARGADREADTQYF.

This rearrangement joins TRBV7-2 to TRBJ2-7, with a possible D match to TRBD2 (6 bases). The germline V and J ends were trimmed by 1 base and 5 bases, with 15 bases remaining between them. The CDR3 loop spans 15 amino acids. Per the germline V gene, CDR1 is SGHTA and CDR2 is FQGNSA. The CDR3 sequence: CASSLDGTRKHEQYF. Written as DNA, the CDR3 is TGTGCCAGCAGCTTAGACGGGACTCGGAAGCACGAGCAGTACTTC. Combining the CDR3 with reference TRBV7-2 and TRBJ2-7 gives the whole variable domain GAGVSQSPSNKVTEKGKDVELRCDPISGHTALYWYRQSLGQGLEFLIYFQGNSAPDKSGLPSDRFSAERTGGSVSTLTIQRTQQEDSAVYLCASSLDGTRKHEQYFGPGTRLTVT.

V is TRBV28 and J is TRBJ2-7; possible D gene TRBD1, 6 bases. Germline CDR1 and CDR2: MDHEN and SYDVKM. This CDR3 is built from 14 residues. V was clipped by 4 bases and J by 0 bases, with 10 bases between them. The CDR3 nucleotides read TGTGCCAGCAGTTCGGACAGACTCTCCTACGAGCAGTACTTC. Amino acid sequence: CASSSDRLSYEQYF.

In this sample, this clonotype turned up once. The chain recombines TRBV6-2 or TRBV6-3 with TRBJ2-5, with TRBD2 matching over 13 bases. The better agreement between TRBJ2-7 and the DNA end casts doubt on the J call. There are 13 residues in the CDR3. Per germline, CDR1 MNHEY and CDR2 SVGEGT. This CDR3 reads CASRTSGRTEQYF. DNA of the CDR3: TGTGCCAGCAGGACTAGCGGGAGGACCGAGCAGTACTTC.

This clonotype showed up just a few times. The chain carries TRBV5-1 and TRBJ2-7, with 10 bases fitting TRBD2. Germline V gene lookup returns CDR1 SGHRS and CDR2 YFSETQ. CDR3 length: 17 amino acids. V was clipped by 4 bases and J by 2 bases; unmatched bases: 12. CDR3 in amino acids: CASSPTLGLARTYEQYF. The CDR3 DNA follows: TGCGCCAGCAGCCCTACCTTGGGACTAGCGAGAACCTACGAGCAGTACTTC. Variable domain in full (rest from reference TRBV5-1 and TRBJ2-7): KAGVTQTPRYLIKTRGQQVTLSCSPISGHRSVSWYQQTPGQGLQFLFEYFSETQRNKGNFPGRFSGRQFSNSRSEMNVSTLELGDSALYLCASSPTLGLARTYEQYFGPGTRLTVT.

The chain joins TRBV20-1 to TRBJ1-2, with 7 bases aligning to TRBD1. V was pared by 1 base and J by 1 base, with 3 bases of the junction left unmatched. This CDR3 is 14 amino acids long. Germline CDR1 reads DFQATT; CDR2 reads SNEGSKA (reference sequence). Here the CDR3 DNA reads TGCAGTGCTAGAGTCCGACAGGGTAACTATGGCTACACCTTC. It yields the protein CSARVRQGNYGYTF.

The V call is TRBV6-1, the J call TRBJ2-1; tentatively, D is TRBD1 (6 bases). V shed 2 bases and J shed 3 bases, with 11 bases lying between them. Germline V gene sequence: CDR1 MNHNS, CDR2 SASEGT. This CDR3 comprises 15 residues. The CDR3 DNA reads TGTGCCAGCAGTGAATTTCCAGGGGTCTACAATGAGCAGTTCTTC. Protein product: CASSEFPGVYNEQFF.

In its sample, this clonotype was seen a few times. J is TRBJ2-7 and V is TRBV29-1; 8 nucleotides line up with TRBD1. The CDR3 extends over 12 amino acids. With V trimmed by 4 bases and J by 5 bases, 4 bases remained unmatched. Germline V gene sequence: CDR1 SQVTM, CDR2 ANQGSEA. CDR3 amino acids: CSVGDRRNEQYF. The CDR3 DNA follows: TGCAGCGTTGGGGACAGGAGGAACGAGCAGTACTTC.

The sample holds a few counts of this clonotype. The genes are TRBV7-9 and TRBJ2-3; the match to TRBD2 covers 10 bases. The CDR3 is 15 residues long. Per germline, CDR1 SEHNR and CDR2 FQNEAQ (reference sequence). Losses at the gene ends were 4 bases for V and 5 bases for J; bases not matched to a gene: 6. In nucleotides, the CDR3 is TGTGCCAGCAGCTCTAGCGGGGGACGGAAAGATACGCAGTATTTT. Protein product: CASSSSGGRKDTQYF. Complete variable domain (other parts from reference TRBV7-9 and TRBJ2-3): DTGVSQNPRHKITKRGQNVTFRCDPISEHNRLYWYRQTLGQGPEFLTYFQNEAQLEKSRLLSDRFSAERPKGSFSTLEIQRTEQGDSAMYLCASSSSGGRKDTQYFGPGTRLTVL.

The CDR3 DNA is TGTGCCAGCAGCTTAAGGGGTCCCTCCGTAGGGGCCCAAGAGACCCAGTACTTC. Translation: CASSLRGPSVGAQETQYF. The chain has TRBV7-3 and TRBJ2-5, with D maybe TRBD1 (5 bases). Germline assignment: CDR1 SGHTA and CDR2 FQGTGA. Deletions cut 1 base from V and 1 base from J, with 19 bases between. CDR3 length: 18 amino acids.

With respect to this clonotype: Germline is not matched at one junction end, which may reflect a read error. The chain recombines TRBV29-1 with TRBJ2-3; the D gene is possibly TRBD1 (6 bases). The CDR3 length is 14 residues. CDR1 SQVTM and CDR2 ANQGSEA come from the germline V gene. The CDR3 nucleotides read TGCAGCGCCGTACAGGGATTCGGCACAGACACGCAGTATTTT. This gives the protein CSAVQGFGTDTQYF.

This clonotype was counted ten times or more. The CDR3 reads CSARVHLNEQFF. DNA for the CDR3: TGCAGTGCTAGAGTCCACCTCAATGAGCAGTTCTTC. The rearrangement uses TRBV20-1 and TRBJ2-1; no clear D. This CDR3 is 12 amino acids long. Trimming took off 1 base at V and 6 bases at J, with 7 bases between the two ends. Germline V gene sequence: CDR1 DFQATT, CDR2 SNEGSKA (reference sequence).

This chain connects TRBV5-5 to TRBJ2-4, with 7 bases lining up with TRBD1. With the DNA end fitting TRBJ2-7 better, the J assignment may be wrong. Germline CDR1 SGHKS, CDR2 YYEKEE (reference sequence). This CDR3 spans 14 amino acids. The CDR3 region is CASSWGQPSYEQYF. CDR3 nucleotide sequence: TGTGCCAGCAGCTGGGGACAGCCTTCCTACGAGCAGTACTTC.